The clone carrying this TCR beta chain has ten or more counts. Antigen unknown. Exclusion criteria comprised uncontrolled infection, other autoimmune disease, pregnancy or lactation. Diagnosis relied on clinical symptoms, serum thyroxine and TRAb, thyroid ultrasound and orbital computed tomography. The V gene's germline CDR1 is MDHEN and CDR2 SYDVKM. The CDR3 has 16 amino acids. J was trimmed by 0 bases and V by 3 bases; bases with no gene match: 8. TCR beta CDR3 sequences were amplified from RNA transcripts. Initially, a first-round RT-PCR of the TCR CDR3 employed the HTBI primer set. Each CDR3 protein gets one entry after TCRdb re-called the multiplex PCR reads with MiXCR. The sample includes 450,000 to 600,000 distinct CDR3 sequences, 15% to 20% seen only once; the top ten take 45% to 50%. These data come from a study of T cells in Graves' hyperthyroidism and ophthalmopathy. Study as a whole: At initial diagnosis, before any treatment had begun, peripheral blood was obtained. Study-wide results and limits: Peripheral blood also featured most of the thyroid clonotypes expanded above 0.001.

The chain has TRBV28 and TRBJ2-7; 7 bases line up with TRBD1. The specimen sequenced was blood. This clonotype originated in a man between 40 and 49 years old with Graves' ophthalmopathy. CDR3 DNA: TGTGCCAGCAGTTTGCCTCCGGGACAGATCTCCTACGAGCAGTACTTC. Translated: CASSLPPGQISYEQYF.